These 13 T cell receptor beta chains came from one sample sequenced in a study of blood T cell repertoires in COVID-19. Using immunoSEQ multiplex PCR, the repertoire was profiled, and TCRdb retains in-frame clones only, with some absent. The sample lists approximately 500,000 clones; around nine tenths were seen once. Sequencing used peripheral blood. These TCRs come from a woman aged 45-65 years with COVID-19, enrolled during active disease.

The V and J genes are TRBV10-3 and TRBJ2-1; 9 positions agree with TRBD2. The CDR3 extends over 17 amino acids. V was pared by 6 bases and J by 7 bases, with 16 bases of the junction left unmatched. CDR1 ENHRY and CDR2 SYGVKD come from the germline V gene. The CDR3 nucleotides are TGTGCCATCAGGGGTAGCGGGGGTTTAAGGTTCAAAAATGAGCAGTTCTTC. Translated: CAIRGSGGLRFKNEQFF.

CDR3 in DNA: TGTGCCAGCAGCGCCCTAGCGGGGGGCACCGGGGAGCTGTTTTTT. It encodes CASSALAGGTGELFF. This chain connects TRBV9 to TRBJ2-2; TRBD2 aligns across 11 bases. Germline V gene lookup returns CDR1 SGDLS and CDR2 YYNGEE. After removal of 3 bases from V and 4 bases from J, the junction contained 2 bases not matched to a gene. This CDR3 contains 15 residues.

This chain's CDR3 is CASSVRPGDQPQHF. The CDR3 nucleotides are TGTGCCAGTTCAGTTCGTCCAGGGGATCAGCCCCAGCATTTT. V gene TRBV6-5 combines with J gene TRBJ1-5, with a weak D call TRBD1 (6 bases). The ends were cut back, 9 bases at V and 5 bases at J, with 17 bases in the middle. The CDR3 length is 14 residues. Germline V gene lookup returns CDR1 MNHEY and CDR2 SVGAGI.

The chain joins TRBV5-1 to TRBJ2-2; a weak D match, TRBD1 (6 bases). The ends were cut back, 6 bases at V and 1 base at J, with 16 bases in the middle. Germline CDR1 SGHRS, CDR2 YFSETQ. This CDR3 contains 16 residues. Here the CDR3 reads CASTPDRNQNTGELFF. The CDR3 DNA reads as TGCGCCAGCACCCCAGACAGGAATCAGAACACCGGGGAGCTGTTTTTT.

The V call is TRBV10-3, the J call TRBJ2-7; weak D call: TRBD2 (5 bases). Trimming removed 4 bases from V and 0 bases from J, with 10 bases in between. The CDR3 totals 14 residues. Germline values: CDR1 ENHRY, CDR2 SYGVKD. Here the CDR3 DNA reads TGTGCCATCAGTGCGGACTTACCCTCCTACGAGCAGTACTTC. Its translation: CAISADLPSYEQYF.

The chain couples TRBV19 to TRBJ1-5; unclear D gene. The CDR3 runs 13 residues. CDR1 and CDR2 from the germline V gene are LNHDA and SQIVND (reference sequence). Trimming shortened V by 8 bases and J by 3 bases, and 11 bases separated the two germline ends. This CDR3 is CASREVVNQPQHF. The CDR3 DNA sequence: TGTGCCAGTCGCGAGGTAGTCAATCAGCCCCAGCATTTT.

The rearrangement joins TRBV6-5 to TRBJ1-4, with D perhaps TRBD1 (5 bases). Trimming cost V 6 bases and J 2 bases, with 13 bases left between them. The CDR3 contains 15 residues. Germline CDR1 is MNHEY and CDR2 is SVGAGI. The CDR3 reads CASSREDSTNEKLFF. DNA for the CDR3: TGTGCCAGCAGCCGCGAAGACAGTACTAATGAAAAACTGTTTTTT.

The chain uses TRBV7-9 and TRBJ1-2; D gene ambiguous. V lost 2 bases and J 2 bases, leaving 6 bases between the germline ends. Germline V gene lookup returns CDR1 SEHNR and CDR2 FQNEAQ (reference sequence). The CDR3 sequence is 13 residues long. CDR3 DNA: TGTGCCAGCAGCTTACCTTCCAACTATGGCTACACCTTC. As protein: CASSLPSNYGYTF. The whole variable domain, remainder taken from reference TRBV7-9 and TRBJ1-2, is DTGVSQNPRHKITKRGQNVTFRCDPISEHNRLYWYRQTLGQGPEFLTYFQNEAQLEKSRLLSDRFSAERPKGSFSTLEIQRTEQGDSAMYLCASSLPSNYGYTFGSGTRLTVV.

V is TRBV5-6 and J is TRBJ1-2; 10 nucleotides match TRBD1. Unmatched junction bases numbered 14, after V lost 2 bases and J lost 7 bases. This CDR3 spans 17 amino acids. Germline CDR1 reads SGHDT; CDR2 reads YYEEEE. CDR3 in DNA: TGTGCCAGCAGCTTACCGGACAGGGGGAGGCTATCGCGTGGCTACACCTTC. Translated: CASSLPDRGRLSRGYTF.

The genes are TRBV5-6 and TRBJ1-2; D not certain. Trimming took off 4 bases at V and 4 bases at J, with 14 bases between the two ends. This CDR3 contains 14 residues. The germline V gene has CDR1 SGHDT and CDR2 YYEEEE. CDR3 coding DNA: TGTGCCAGCAGCGGCTGGGGAGGGATCTATGGCTACACCTTC. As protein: CASSGWGGIYGYTF. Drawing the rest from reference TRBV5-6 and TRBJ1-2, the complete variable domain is DAGVTQSPTHLIKTRGQQVTLRCSPKSGHDTVSWYQQALGQGPQFIFQYYEEEERQRGNFPDRFSGHQFPNYSSELNVNALLLGDSALYLCASSGWGGIYGYTFGSGTRLTVV.

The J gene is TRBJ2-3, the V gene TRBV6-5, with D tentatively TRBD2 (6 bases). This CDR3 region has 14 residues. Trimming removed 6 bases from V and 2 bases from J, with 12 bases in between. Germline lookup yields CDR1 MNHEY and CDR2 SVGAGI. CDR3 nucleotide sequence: TGTGCCAGCAGGTATCTAGCGACCACAGATACGCAGTATTTT. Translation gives CASRYLATTDTQYF.

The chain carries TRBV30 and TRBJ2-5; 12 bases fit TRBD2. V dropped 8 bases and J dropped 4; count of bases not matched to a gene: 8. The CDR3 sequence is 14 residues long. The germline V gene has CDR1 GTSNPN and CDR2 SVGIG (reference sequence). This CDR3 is CAGRLAGDRETQYF. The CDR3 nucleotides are TGTGCCGGCAGACTAGCGGGGGACCGAGAGACCCAGTACTTC.

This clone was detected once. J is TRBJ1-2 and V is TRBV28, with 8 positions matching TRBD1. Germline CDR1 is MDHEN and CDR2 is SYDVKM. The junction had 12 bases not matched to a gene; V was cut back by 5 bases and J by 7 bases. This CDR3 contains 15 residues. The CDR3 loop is CASSPPAGGRGGYTF. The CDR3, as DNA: TGTGCCAGCAGTCCGCCGGCAGGGGGCAGGGGTGGCTACACCTTC.